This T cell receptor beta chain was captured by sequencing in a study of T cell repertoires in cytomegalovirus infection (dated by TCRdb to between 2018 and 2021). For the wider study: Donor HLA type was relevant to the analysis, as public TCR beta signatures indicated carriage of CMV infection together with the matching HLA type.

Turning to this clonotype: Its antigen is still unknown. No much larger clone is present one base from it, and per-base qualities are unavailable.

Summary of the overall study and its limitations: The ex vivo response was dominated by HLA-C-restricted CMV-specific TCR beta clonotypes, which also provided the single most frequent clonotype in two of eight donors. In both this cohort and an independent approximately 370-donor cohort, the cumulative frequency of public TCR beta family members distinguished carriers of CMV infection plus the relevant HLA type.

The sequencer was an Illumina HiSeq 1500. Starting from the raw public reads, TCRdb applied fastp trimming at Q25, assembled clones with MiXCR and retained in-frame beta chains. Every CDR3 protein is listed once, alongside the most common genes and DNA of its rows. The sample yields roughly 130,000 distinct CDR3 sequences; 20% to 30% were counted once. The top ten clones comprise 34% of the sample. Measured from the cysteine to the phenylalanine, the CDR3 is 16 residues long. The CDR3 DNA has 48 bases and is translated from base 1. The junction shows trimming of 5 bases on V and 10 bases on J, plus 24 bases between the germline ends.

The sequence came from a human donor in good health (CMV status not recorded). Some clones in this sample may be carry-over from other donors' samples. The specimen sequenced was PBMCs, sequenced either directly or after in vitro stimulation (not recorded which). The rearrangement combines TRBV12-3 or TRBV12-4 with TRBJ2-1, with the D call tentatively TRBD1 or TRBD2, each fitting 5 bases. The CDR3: CASSPPGTASYDEQFF. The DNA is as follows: TGTGCCAGCAGTCCCCCCGGGACCGCCAGTTATGACGAGCAGTTCTTC.